A selection of T cell receptor beta chains follows, all from one sample in a study of T cell responses to AZD1222 COVID-19 vaccine. Generated by immunoSEQ multiplex PCR, the TCRdb table keeps only in-frame clones and is missing some. The data contain more than 50,000 clones, 79% of them singletons. The material was peripheral blood, obtained on day 0 of MenACWY control vaccination. These receptors came from an adult in good health. The CDR3 runs from the conserved cysteine through the conserved F or W. D genes are given only for firm matches. Some rows mark clone size as missing; the rest say once, few, many or name a class of expanded clone.

TRBV19	TRBJ2-2	-	-	TGTGCCAGTAGAGATAGCGGTTACACCGGGGAGCTGTTTTTT	CASRDSGYTGELFF
TRBV7-9	TRBJ2-7	-	many	TGTGCCAGCTCACCTTTGACAGGAAGCTCCTACGAGCAGTACTTC	CASSPLTGSSYEQYF
TRBV5-5	TRBJ1-2	TRBD1	-	TGTGCCAGCAGCCCCCGGACAGGGGTAGGCTATGGCTACACCTTC	CASSPRTGVGYGYTF
TRBV27	TRBJ1-6	-	-	TGTGCCAGCAGTTTGAACAGGGCGAATTCACCCCTCCACTTT	CASSLNRANSPLHF
TRBV7-3	TRBJ2-2	TRBD1	-	TGTGCCAGCAGTCAAGGACAGGGGACGGGGGAGACCGGGGAGCTGTTTTTT	CASSQGQGTGETGELFF
TRBV29-1	TRBJ1-4	-	-	TGCAGCGTTGTGGGGAAAGGGAGTGAAAAACTGTTTTTT	CSVVGKGSEKLFF
TRBV4-3	TRBJ1-1	-	-	TGCGCCAGCAGCCAAGATACGGCAGGGAACACTGAAGCTTTCTTT	CASSQDTAGNTEAFF
TRBV10-3	TRBJ2-3	-	-	TGTGCCATCAGTGGGTATAGCGGACTGACAGATACGCAGTATTTT	CAISGYSGLTDTQYF
TRBV10-3	TRBJ2-3	-	-	TGTGCCATCAGTGAGAGGGCGAATACCCAGCGGCCATCCGGCCGGGGGAGCACAGATACGCAGTATTTT	CAISERANTQRPSGRGSTDTQYF
TRBV20-1	TRBJ2-7	-	-	TGCAGTGCTAGTCGTCCGGCCTCCTACGAGCAGTACTTC	CSASRPASYEQYF
TRBV2	TRBJ2-7	-	few	TGTGCCACCGGCGGGGTTGGCCACGAGCAGTACTTC	CATGGVGHEQYF
TRBV12-3/TRBV12-4	TRBJ1-2	-	-	TGTGCCAGCAGTTTGGGAGGACCCTATGGCTACACCTTC	CASSLGGPYGYTF
TRBV30	TRBJ1-2	-	once	TGTGCCTGGAGTATGGAATCCTATGGCTACACCTTC	CAWSMESYGYTF
TRBV24-1	TRBJ2-3	-	few	TGTGCCACCAGTGATCGTCCCCTACTAGGAACAGATACGCAGTATTTT	CATSDRPLLGTDTQYF
TRBV30	TRBJ1-5	-	-	TGTGCCTGGAGTGGGGCAGGGGAGGGTCAGCCCCAGCATTTT	CAWSGAGEGQPQHF
TRBV5-1	TRBJ2-1	TRBD1	-	TGCGCCAGCGAACCCGGGACAGGGGTATTGAATGAGCAGTTCTTC	CASEPGTGVLNEQFF
TRBV2	TRBJ1-2	-	-	TGTGCCAGCACTGATGGGGGGAACTATGGCTACACCTTC	CASTDGGNYGYTF
TRBV28	TRBJ1-1	-	-	TGTGCCAGCAGTTCGGCAGGGATAAGGGGGACTGAAGCTTTCTTT	CASSSAGIRGTEAFF
TRBV16	TRBJ2-1	-	-	TGTGCCAGCAGCGCCCGTCTAGATAATGAGCAGTTCTTC	CASSARLDNEQFF
TRBV6-1	TRBJ2-7	-	-	TGTGCCAGCAGTGAAGGGGCAGGGGATGGTTCCTACGAGCAGTACTTC	CASSEGAGDGSYEQYF
TRBV6-5	TRBJ2-5	TRBD1	-	TGTGCCAGTCGGACAGGGGGCGGTGAGACCCAGTACTTC	CASRTGGGETQYF
TRBV27	TRBJ1-5	-	-	TGTGCCAGCAGTCCCCAGGGGCTGAGCAATCAGCCCCAGCATTTT	CASSPQGLSNQPQHF
TRBV9	TRBJ2-3	-	-	TGTGCCAGCAGCTTTGGACCGATTAGCACAGATACGCAGTATTTT	CASSFGPISTDTQYF
TRBV19	TRBJ1-1	-	few	TGTGCCAGTAGTGGCCCAGGGTTTACTGAAGCTTTCTTT	CASSGPGFTEAFF